This T cell receptor beta chain was recorded in a study of cytomegalovirus exposure and HLA in healthy donors. Study summary: Most genotyped donors, 65% to 85% of roughly 400, had Caucasian-associated genetic ancestry. General study findings and limits: In a later analysis, at a false discovery rate of 0.05, approximately 15,000 TCR beta sequences matched HLA alleles.

To note about this clone: Its antigen remains unidentified.

Vbeta (60) and Jbeta (13) primers were used in the PCR. Authors' data handling: Unique TCR beta chains totaled some 78 million in a later count, with around 11 million of them shared. Some clones are missing from TCRdb's copy, which holds only in-frame ones; the method was immunoSEQ multiplex PCR. V and J calls and clone size are those listed in that table; D and trimming were worked out from the DNA. The sample shows about 120,000 clones, roughly 79% of them seen only once. Trimming removed 5 bases at V and 4 bases at J, with 11 bases between. There are 14 residues in the CDR3. Germline CDR1 is MNHEY and CDR2 is SMNVEV (reference sequence).

The sequence came from a woman aged 18-35 years in good health and CMV-seronegative. Input material: PBMCs. This chain connects TRBV27 to TRBJ2-2; TRBD1 is a possible D gene (6 bases). CDR3 nucleotides: TGTGCCAGCAGTCGGACAGTGGGCACCGGGGAGCTGTTTTTT. As protein: CASSRTVGTGELFF.